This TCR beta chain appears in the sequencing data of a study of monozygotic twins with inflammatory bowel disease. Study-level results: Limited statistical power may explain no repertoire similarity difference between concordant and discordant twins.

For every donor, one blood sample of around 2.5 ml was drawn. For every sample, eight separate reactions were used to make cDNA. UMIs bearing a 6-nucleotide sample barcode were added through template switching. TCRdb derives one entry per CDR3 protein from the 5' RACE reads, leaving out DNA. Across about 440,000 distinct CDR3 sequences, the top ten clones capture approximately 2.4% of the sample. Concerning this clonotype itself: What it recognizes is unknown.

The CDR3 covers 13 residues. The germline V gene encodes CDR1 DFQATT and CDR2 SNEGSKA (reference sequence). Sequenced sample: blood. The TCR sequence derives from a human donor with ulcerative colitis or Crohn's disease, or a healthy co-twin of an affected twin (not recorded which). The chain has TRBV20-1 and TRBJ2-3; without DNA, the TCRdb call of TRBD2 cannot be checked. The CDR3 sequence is CSLSGGRTDTQYF.